This T cell receptor beta chain was sequenced in a study of CXCR3-negative and CXCR3-positive naive CD8 T cells. Study-level points and caveats: CXCR3-positive naive cells had TRB CDR3s that were more hydrophobic than CXCR3-negative naive cells had. Both naive subsets showed comparably high diversity, and memory CD8+ cells showed much lower diversity.

The TRB libraries of cDNA were built by UMI-labeled 5' RACE. TCRdb reprocessed the 5' RACE reads; each CDR3 protein has one entry and no DNA is given. This listing includes approximately 65,000 distinct CDR3 sequences. Definition of naive CD8+ T cells rested on a CD45RO-CCR7+CD27+CD95- profile. A word on this clonotype: No antigen is known for it.

The TCR originated in a human donor in good health. Some clones in this sample may be carry-over from other donors' samples. Sequenced: naive CXCR3+ CD8+ T cells from blood. Subset meaning: CD45RO-CCR7+CD27+CD95- naive CD8+ T cells expressing CXCR3 (TNR3+).

The CDR3 sequence is CASSLTGGIYNEQFF. The chain is built from TRBV28 and TRBJ2-1; TCRdb designates TRBD1, a call that cannot be tested without DNA. Germline V CDR1 and CDR2: MDHEN, SYDVKM. This CDR3 is built from 15 residues.